The text below deals with one T cell receptor beta chain. Its antigen is unidentified. The record originates from a study of PD-1 blockade in classical Hodgkin lymphoma. Study in general: Once every 2 weeks, patients received intravenous nivolumab at 3 mg/kg.

Study-level findings and limits: When set against healthy donors, newly diagnosed patients were reported to show lower baseline TCR diversity.

The V gene lost 5 bases and the J gene lost 5 bases, with 17 bases spanning the gap. The germline V gene encodes CDR1 MNHEY and CDR2 SMNVEV (reference sequence). The CDR3 extends over 15 amino acids. Each and every patient relapsed after autologous stem cell transplantation, and patients got differing brentuximab vedotin exposure. The table came from immunoSEQ multiplex PCR; TCRdb's copy has only in-frame clones and leaves some out. In the table there are 75,000 to 100,000 clones, roughly 76% of which are singletons. The chain recombines TRBV27 with TRBJ2-3, with D hard to call. Specimen: peripheral blood mononuclear cells (PBMCs), collected before the second cycle of nivolumab. The receptor was derived from a human donor with classical Hodgkin lymphoma. In DNA form, the CDR3 reads TGTGCCAGCAGTCCAAGCCCCCCCCTCAGAGATACGCAGTATTTT. This encodes CASSPSPPLRDTQYF.